The present entry profiles one T cell receptor beta chain with its context. Its antigen is currently unknown. Replicate PCRs for sorted subsets used around 200 ng DNA; this equaled about 30,000 T cell genomes. Assay used: immunoSEQ multiplex PCR; TCRdb lists only in-frame clones, some missing. The sample includes roughly 2.1 million clones, approximately 94% of them seen just once. CD45RO-negative, CCR7-selected cells formed the naive CD8 fraction, which excluded terminally differentiated effector memory CD45RA+ cells. This sample was included in a study of shared clonotypes between healthy human individuals. Findings and limits, study-wide: Owing to a small donor count, the genetic and exposure-history diversity represented was limited. Clonotypes shared by all four sorted-subset donors had higher generation probabilities than non-shared clonotypes.

The CDR3 sequence is 13 residues long. The V end lost 6 bases, the J end lost 6 bases, and 15 bases lay between the germline ends. Germline CDR1 SGHAT, CDR2 FQNNGV. The chain is built from TRBV11-2 and TRBJ2-7, with D tentatively TRBD1 (6 bases). The sequence derives from a young man in good health. Some clones in this sample may be carry-over from other donors' samples. The sequencing sample was made of naive CD8+ T cells from PBMCs. The chain's CDR3 is CASSTGTAGEQYF. For the CDR3, the DNA is TGTGCCAGCAGTACAGGGACGGCCGGCGAGCAGTACTTC.